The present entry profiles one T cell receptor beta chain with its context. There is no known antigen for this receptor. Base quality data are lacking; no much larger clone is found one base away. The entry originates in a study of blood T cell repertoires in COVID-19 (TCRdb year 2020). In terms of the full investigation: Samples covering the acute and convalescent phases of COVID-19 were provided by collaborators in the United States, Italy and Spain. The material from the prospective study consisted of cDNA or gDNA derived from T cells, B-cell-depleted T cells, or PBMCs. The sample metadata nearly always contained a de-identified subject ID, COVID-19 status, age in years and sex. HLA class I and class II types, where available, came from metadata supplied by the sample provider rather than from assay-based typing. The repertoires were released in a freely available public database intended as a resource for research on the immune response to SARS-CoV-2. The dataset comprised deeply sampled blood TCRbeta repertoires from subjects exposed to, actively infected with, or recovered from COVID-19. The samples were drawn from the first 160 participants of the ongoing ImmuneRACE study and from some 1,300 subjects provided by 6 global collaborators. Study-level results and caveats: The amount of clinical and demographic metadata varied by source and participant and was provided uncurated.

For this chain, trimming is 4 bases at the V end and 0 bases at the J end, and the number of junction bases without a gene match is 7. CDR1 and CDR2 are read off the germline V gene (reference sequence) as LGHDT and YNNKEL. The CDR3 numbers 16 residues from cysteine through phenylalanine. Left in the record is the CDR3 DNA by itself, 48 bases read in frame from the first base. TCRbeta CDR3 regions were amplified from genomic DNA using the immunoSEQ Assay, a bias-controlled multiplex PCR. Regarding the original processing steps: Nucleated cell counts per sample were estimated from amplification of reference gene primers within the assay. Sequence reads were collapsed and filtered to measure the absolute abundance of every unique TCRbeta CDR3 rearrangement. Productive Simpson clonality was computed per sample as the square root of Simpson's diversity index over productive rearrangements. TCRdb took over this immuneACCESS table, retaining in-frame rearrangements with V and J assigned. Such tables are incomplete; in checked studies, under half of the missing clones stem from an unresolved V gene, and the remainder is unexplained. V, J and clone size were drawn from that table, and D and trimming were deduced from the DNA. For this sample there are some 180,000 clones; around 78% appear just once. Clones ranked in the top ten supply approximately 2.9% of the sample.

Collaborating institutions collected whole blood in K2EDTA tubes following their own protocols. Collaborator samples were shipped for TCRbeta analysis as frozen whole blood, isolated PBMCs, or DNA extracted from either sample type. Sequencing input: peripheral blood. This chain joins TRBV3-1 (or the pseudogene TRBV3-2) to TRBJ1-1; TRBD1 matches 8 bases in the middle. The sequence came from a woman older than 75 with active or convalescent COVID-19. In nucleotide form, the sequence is TGTGCCAGCAGCCGGGAGACAGGGGCAATGAACACTGAAGCTTTCTTT. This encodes CASSRETGAMNTEAFF.